This T cell receptor beta chain emerged from a study of shared clonotypes between healthy human individuals. The wider study: The donors, two women and a few men, were aged 18 to 49. Each donor had three CD4 naive, three CD4 memory, two CD8 naive and one CD8 memory plate. Study-wide results and limits: Non-shared clonotypes showed lower generation probabilities than clonotypes common to all four donors.

There are 14 residues in the CDR3. Germline V gives CDR1 MGHRA, CDR2 YSYEKL. Deletions cut 8 bases from V and 3 bases from J, with 17 bases between. Notes on this clone: Its target is unknown. This CDR3 is also generated by other DNA sequences in the sample.

Cells designated naive CD8 were CD45RO-negative and were positively selected for CCR7, with terminally differentiated effector memory CD45RA+ cells excluded. Measured with immunoSEQ multiplex PCR; TCRdb has only the in-frame clones, and not every one. The sample lists about 2.2 million clones, around 93% seen once, with less than 2% in the top ten. The sequenced material came from naive CD8+ T cells from PBMCs. This TCR was recovered from a young man in good health. Some clones in this sample may be carry-over from other donors' samples. This chain uses TRBV4-1 with TRBJ2-7; D is possibly TRBD2 (6 bases). In nucleotides, the CDR3 is TGCGCCAGCTCCCTGGGGGGTGGAAACTACGAGCAGTACTTC. As protein: CASSLGGGNYEQYF.